This paragraph covers one T cell receptor (beta chain) sequence. Its antigen remains unknown. Germline CDR1 reads SGHRS; CDR2 reads YFSETQ. Losses at the gene ends were 10 bases for V and 2 bases for J; bases not matched to a gene: 14. This CDR3 region has 15 residues. A multiplex PCR was run with 60 Vbeta primers and 13 Jbeta primers. The protocol was immunoSEQ multiplex PCR, while the TCRdb copy is restricted to in-frame clones and leaves out a portion. The table shows about 50,000 clones, with roughly 76% occurring only once. The sample belongs to a study of cytomegalovirus exposure and HLA in healthy donors. About the research overall: A prior study identified approximately 120 million unique TCR beta sequences from about 179 million T cells.

Study-wide findings and caveats: Near-uniform donor sequencing depth was presumed by presence/absence analyses. In a later analysis, TCR beta V- and J-gene trimming was associated with a missense DCLRE1C variant. In all likelihood, a cluster of highly shared sequence variants was a sequencing artifact.

The sequenced material came from PBMCs. This sequence originates from a woman aged 40 to 50 in good health and CMV-seropositive. The V and J genes are TRBV5-1 and TRBJ2-5; 7 positions agree with TRBD2. The CDR3 sequence is CARPGSGAAQETQYF. CDR3 nucleotide sequence: TGCGCCCGCCCAGGGAGCGGGGCGGCGCAAGAGACCCAGTACTTC.